Below, one T cell receptor (beta chain) is given with its context. This record belongs to a study of blood T cell repertoires in COVID-19. For the study at large: Material from acute and convalescent COVID-19 was sourced from the United States, Italy and Spain.

Profiling relied on immunoSEQ multiplex PCR, and the TCRdb table lists in-frame clones only, not all of them. The sample yields 320,000 or so clones, roughly 85% seen once. Living in 24 US areas, the participants were between roughly 18 and 90 years of age. Participants' reported clinical history set cohort assignment. A COVID-19 case had been met by exposed participants during the 2 weeks before study entry. This CDR3 contains 17 residues. Between the trimmed V and J ends, which lost 4 bases and 0 bases, there was a span of 19 bases. The germline gives CDR1 SGDLS, CDR2 YYNGEE. The sequence was obtained from a woman in her thirties who had been exposed to COVID-19. The chain uses TRBV9 and TRBJ1-1; TRBD1 might be the D (6 bases). Source material: PBMCs or T cells enriched from blood (not recorded which). DNA for the CDR3: TGTGCCAGCAGCCCGGAGAAGCAGGGGCCCATGAACACTGAAGCTTTCTTT. This gives the protein CASSPEKQGPMNTEAFF.